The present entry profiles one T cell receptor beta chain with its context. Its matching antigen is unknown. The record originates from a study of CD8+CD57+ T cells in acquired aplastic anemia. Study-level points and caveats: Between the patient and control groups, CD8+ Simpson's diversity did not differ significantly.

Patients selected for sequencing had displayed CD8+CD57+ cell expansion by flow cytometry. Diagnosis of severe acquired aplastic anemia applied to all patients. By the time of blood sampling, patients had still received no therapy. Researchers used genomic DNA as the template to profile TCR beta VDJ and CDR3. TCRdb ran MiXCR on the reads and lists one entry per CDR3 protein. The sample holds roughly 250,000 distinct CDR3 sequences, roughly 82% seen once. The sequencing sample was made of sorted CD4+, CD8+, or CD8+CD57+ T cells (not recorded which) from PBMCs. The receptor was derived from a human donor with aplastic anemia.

CDR3 sequence reads: CASSLGGTSALAEQYV. In DNA, the CDR3 is TGCGCCAGCAGCCTGGGGGGGACTAGCGCTCTCGCTGAGCAGTACGTC. V and J are TRBV5-1 and TRBJ2-7; TRBD2 aligns across 10 bases. The J segment lost 7 bases and the V segment lost 4 bases, leaving 14 bases of the junction unmatched. This CDR3 spans 16 amino acids. CDR1 and CDR2 from the germline V gene are SGHRS and YFSETQ.